This TCR beta chain was captured by sequencing in a study of PD-1 blockade in classical Hodgkin lymphoma. Study observations and caveats: Still unresolved is the cause of the repertoire differences, which may be disease activity or prior therapy.

Remarks on this clone: As yet, its antigen is unknown. One end of the junction does not line up with germline, which may come from a read error. The same CDR3 arises from other DNA sequences in this sample as well.

Every patient experienced relapse after autologous stem cell transplantation, and brentuximab vedotin exposure varied. This CDR3 contains 13 residues. Germline lookup yields CDR1 SEHNR and CDR2 FQNEAQ (reference sequence). TCRdb keeps only in-frame clones here, not all; method: immunoSEQ multiplex PCR. In the table there are roughly 42,000 clones, roughly three quarters of which are singletons. This clonotype was obtained from a human donor with classical Hodgkin lymphoma. The chain is built from TRBV7-9 and TRBJ2-7; D not certain. The sequencing here drew on peripheral blood mononuclear cells (PBMCs), taken at baseline. CDR3 nucleotides: TGTGCCAGTAGCTTCGGAAGCTCCTACGAGCAGTACTTC. The encoded protein is CASSFGSSYEQYF.